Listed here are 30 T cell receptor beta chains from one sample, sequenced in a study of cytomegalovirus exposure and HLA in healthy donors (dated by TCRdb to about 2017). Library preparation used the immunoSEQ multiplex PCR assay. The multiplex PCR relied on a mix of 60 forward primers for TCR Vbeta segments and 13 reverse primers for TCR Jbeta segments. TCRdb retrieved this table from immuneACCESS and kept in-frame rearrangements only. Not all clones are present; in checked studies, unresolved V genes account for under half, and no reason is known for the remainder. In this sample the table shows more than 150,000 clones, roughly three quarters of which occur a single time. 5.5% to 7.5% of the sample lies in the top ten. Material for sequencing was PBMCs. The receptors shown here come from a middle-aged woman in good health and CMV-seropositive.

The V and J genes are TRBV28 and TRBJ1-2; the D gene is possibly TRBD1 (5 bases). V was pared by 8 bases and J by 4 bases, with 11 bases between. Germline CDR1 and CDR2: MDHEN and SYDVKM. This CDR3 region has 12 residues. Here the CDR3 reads CASSLQGYGYTF. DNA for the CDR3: TGTGCCAGCTCTTTGCAGGGCTATGGCTACACCTTC.

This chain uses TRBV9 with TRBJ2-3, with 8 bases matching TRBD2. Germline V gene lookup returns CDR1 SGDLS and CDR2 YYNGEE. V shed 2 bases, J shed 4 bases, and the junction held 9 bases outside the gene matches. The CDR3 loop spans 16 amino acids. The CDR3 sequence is CASSVTREGRADTQYF. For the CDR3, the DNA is TGTGCCAGCAGCGTCACTCGGGAGGGACGCGCAGATACGCAGTATTTT.

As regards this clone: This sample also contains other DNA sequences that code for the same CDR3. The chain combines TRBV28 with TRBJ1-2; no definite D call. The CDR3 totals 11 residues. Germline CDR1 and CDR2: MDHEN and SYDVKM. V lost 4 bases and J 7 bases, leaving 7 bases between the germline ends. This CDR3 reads CASSSTRGYTF. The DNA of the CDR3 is TGTGCCAGCAGTTCGACACGTGGCTACACCTTC.

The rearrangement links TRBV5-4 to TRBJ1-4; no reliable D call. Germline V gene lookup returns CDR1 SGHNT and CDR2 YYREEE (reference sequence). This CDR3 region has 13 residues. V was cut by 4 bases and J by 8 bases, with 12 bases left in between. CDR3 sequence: CASSELPGEKLFF. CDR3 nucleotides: TGTGCCAGCAGCGAATTACCAGGCGAAAAACTGTTTTTT.

The CDR3 protein is CASSPGFTSYNEQFF. The DNA for the CDR3 is TGTGCCAGCAGCCCAGGGTTTACCTCCTACAATGAGCAGTTCTTC. V and J are TRBV7-6 and TRBJ2-1; D is possibly TRBD1 (5 bases). The germline V gene encodes CDR1 SGHVS and CDR2 FNYEAQ. Trimming left V 5 bases short and J 0 bases short, with 11 bases between. The CDR3 has 15 amino acids.

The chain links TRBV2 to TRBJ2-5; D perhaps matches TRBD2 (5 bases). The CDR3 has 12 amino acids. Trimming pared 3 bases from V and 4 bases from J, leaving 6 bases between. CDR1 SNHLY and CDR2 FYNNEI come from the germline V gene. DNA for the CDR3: TGTGCCAGCAGTGAGAGGGTAGAGACCCAGTACTTC. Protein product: CASSERVETQYF.

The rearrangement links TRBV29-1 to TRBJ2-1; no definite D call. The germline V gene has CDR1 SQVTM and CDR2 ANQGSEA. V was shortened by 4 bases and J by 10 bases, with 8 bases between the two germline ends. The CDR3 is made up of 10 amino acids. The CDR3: CSVGSLEQFF. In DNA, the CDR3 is TGCAGCGTTGGCAGTCTCGAGCAGTTCTTC.

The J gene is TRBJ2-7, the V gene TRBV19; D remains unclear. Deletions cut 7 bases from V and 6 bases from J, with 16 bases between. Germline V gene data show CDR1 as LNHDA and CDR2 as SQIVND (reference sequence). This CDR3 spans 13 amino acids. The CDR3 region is CASTDWLTSEQYF. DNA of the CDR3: TGTGCCAGTACCGACTGGCTTACGTCCGAGCAGTACTTC.

This CDR3 is CASSLQEFAIEQYF. The CDR3 bases are TGTGCCAGCAGTTTGCAGGAATTCGCTATCGAGCAGTACTTC. The J gene is TRBJ2-7, the V gene TRBV28, with D unresolved. The CDR3 extends over 14 amino acids. Germline CDR1 and CDR2: MDHEN and SYDVKM. Trimming took 3 bases from V and 6 from J, leaving 15 bases between them.

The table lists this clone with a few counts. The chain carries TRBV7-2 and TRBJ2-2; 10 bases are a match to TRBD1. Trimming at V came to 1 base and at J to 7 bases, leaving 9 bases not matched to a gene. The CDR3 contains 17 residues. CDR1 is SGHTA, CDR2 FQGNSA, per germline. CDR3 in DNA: TGTGCCAGCAGCTTAGGCAGACAGGGGGCCGGAGGCGGGGAGCTGTTTTTT. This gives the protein CASSLGRQGAGGGELFF.

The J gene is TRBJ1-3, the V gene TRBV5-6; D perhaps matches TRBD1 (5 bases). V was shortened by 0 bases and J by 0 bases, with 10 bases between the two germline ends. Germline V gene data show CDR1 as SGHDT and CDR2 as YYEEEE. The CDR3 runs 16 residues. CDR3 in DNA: TGTGCCAGCAGCTTGGGACAGTTGACCTCTGGAAACACCATATATTTT. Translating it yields CASSLGQLTSGNTIYF.

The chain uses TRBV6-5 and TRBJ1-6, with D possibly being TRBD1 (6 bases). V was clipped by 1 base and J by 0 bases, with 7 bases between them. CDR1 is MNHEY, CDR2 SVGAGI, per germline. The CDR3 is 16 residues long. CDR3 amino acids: CASSYFRGSYNSPLHF. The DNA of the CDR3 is TGTGCCAGCAGTTACTTCAGGGGCTCCTATAATTCACCCCTCCACTTT.

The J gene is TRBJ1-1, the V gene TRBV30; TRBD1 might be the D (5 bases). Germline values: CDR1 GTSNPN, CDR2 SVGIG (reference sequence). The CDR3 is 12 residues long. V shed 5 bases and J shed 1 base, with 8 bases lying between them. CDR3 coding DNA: TGTGCCTGGGACACAGGGAACACTGAAGCTTTCTTT. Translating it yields CAWDTGNTEAFF.

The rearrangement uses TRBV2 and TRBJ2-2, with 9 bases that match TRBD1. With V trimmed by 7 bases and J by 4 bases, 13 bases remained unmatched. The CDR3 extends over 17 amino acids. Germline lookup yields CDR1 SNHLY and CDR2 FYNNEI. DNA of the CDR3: TGTGCCAGCACCCCCGGGACAGGGAAGGGAATCACCGGGGAGCTGTTTTTT. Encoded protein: CASTPGTGKGITGELFF. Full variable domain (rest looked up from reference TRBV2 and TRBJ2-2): EPEVTQTPSHQVTQMGQEVILRCVPISNHLYFYWYRQILGQKVEFLVSFYNNEISEKSEIFDDQFSVERPDGSNFTLKIRSTKLEDSAMYFCASTPGTGKGITGELFFGEGSRLTVL.

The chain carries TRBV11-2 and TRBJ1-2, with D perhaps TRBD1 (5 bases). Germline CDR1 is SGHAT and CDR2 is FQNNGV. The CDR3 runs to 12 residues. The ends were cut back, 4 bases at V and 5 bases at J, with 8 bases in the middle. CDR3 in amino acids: CASSYGGYGYTF. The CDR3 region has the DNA TGTGCCAGCAGCTACGGGGGGTATGGCTACACCTTC.

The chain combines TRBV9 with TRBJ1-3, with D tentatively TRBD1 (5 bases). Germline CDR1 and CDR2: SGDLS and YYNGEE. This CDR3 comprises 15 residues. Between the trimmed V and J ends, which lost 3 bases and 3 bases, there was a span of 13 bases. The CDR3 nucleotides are TGTGCCAGCAGCGCAGGGCCCGCTGGTGGAAACACCATATATTTT. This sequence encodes CASSAGPAGGNTIYF.

CDR3 nucleotides: TGCGCCAGCAGCCAAGATGTTCGGGTTAACTATGGCTACACCTTC. Protein: CASSQDVRVNYGYTF. The chain couples TRBV4-3 to TRBJ1-2; D unclear. The V end was cut by 0 bases, the J end by 1 base, with 9 bases between. The germline CDR1 and CDR2 sequences are LGHNA and YSLEER. This CDR3 is 15 amino acids long.

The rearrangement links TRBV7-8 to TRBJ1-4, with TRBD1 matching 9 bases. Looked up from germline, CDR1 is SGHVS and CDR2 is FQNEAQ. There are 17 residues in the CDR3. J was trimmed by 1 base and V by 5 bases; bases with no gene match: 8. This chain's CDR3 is CASSPLDRGVTNEKLFF. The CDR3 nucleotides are TGTGCCAGCAGCCCCCTGGACAGGGGAGTAACTAATGAAAAACTGTTTTTT.

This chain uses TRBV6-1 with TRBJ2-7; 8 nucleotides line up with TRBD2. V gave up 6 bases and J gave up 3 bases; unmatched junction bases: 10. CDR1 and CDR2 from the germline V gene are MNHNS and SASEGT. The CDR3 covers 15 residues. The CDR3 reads CASSEAGGAGYEQYF. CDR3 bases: TGTGCCAGCAGCGAGGCCGGGGGGGCAGGCTACGAGCAGTACTTC.

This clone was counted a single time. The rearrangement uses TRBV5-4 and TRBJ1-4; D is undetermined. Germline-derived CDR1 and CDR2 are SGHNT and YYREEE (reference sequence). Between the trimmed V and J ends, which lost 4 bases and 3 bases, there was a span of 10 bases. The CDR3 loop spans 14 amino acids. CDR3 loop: CASSPDAANEKLFF. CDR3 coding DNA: TGTGCCAGCAGCCCAGACGCGGCTAATGAAAAACTGTTTTTT. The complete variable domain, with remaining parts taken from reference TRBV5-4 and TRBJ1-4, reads ETGVTQSPTHLIKTRGQQVTLRCSSQSGHNTVSWYQQALGQGPQFIFQYYREEENGRGNFPPRFSGLQFPNYSSELNVNALELDDSALYLCASSPDAANEKLFFGSGTQLSVL.

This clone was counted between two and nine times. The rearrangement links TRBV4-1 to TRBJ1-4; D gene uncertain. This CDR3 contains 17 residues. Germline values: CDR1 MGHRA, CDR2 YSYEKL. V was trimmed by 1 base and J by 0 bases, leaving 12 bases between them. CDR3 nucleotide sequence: TGCGCCAGCAGCCAAGGCGGTTGGGTTGCAACTAATGAAAAACTGTTTTTT. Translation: CASSQGGWVATNEKLFF.

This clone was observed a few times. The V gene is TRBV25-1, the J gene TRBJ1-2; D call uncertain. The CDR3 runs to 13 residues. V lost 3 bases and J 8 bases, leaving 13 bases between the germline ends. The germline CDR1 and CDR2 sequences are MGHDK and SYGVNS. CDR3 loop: CASSEVHQVGYTF. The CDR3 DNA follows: TGTGCCAGCAGTGAGGTACATCAGGTCGGCTACACCTTC.

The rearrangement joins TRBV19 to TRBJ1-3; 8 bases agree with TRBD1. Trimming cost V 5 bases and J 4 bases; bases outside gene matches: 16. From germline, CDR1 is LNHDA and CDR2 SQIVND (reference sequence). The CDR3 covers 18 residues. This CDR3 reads CASSFSGPQGASGNTIYF. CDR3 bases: TGTGCCAGTAGTTTTAGCGGGCCGCAGGGGGCATCAGGAAACACCATATATTTT.

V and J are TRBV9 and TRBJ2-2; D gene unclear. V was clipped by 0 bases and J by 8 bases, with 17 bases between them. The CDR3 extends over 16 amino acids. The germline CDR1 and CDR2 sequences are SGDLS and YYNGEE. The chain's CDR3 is CASSVGPSVGTGELFF. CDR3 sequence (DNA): TGTGCCAGCAGCGTAGGTCCGTCCGTGGGCACTGGGGAGCTGTTTTTT.

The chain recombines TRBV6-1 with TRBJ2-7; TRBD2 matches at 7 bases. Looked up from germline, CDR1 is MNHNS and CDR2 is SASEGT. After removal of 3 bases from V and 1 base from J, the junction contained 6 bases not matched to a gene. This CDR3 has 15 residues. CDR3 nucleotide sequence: TGTGCCAGCAGTGAGGGTAAGGGAGGGTCCTACGAGCAGTACTTC. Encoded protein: CASSEGKGGSYEQYF.

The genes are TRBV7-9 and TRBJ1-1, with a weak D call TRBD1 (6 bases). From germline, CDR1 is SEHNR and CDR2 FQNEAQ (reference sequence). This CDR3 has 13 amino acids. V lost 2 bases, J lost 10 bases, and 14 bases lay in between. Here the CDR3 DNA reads TGTGCCAGCAGCTTACCAGGGGCGTACGGAGCTTTCTTT. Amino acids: CASSLPGAYGAFF.

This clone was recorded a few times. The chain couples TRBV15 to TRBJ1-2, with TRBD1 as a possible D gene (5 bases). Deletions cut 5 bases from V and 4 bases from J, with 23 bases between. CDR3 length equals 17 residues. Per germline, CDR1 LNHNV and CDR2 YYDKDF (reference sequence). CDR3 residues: CATSPTERQSISYGYTF. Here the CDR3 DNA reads TGTGCCACCAGCCCAACGGAGAGACAGTCTATATCCTATGGCTACACCTTC. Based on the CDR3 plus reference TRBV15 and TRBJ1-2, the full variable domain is DAMVIQNPRYQVTQFGKPVTLSCSQTLNHNVMYWYQQKSSQAPKLLFHYYDKDFNNEADTPDNFQSRRPNTSFCFLDIRSPGLGDTAMYLCATSPTERQSISYGYTFGSGTRLTVV.

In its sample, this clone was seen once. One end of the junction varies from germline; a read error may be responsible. CDR3: CSSSFPGGPQHF. CDR3 in DNA: TGTTCCAGCAGCTTCCCAGGTGGGCCCCAGCATTTT. The chain is built from TRBV7-9 and TRBJ1-5, with unresolved D. The CDR3 is made up of 12 amino acids. In germline, CDR1 is SEHNR, CDR2 FQNEAQ (reference sequence).

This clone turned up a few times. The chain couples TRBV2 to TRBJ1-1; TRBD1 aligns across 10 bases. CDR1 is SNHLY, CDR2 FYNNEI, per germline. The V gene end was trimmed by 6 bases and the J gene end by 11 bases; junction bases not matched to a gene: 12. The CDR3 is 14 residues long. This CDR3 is CASRGTGAPGEAFF. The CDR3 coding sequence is TGTGCCAGCAGGGGGACAGGGGCCCCAGGGGAGGCTTTCTTT.

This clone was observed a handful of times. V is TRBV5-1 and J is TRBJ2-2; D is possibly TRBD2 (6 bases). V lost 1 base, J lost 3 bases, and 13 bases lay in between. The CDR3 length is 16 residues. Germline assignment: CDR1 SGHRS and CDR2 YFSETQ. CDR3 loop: CASSLRGREDTGELFF. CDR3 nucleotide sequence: TGCGCCAGCAGCTTGCGGGGTAGGGAGGACACCGGGGAGCTGTTTTTT.